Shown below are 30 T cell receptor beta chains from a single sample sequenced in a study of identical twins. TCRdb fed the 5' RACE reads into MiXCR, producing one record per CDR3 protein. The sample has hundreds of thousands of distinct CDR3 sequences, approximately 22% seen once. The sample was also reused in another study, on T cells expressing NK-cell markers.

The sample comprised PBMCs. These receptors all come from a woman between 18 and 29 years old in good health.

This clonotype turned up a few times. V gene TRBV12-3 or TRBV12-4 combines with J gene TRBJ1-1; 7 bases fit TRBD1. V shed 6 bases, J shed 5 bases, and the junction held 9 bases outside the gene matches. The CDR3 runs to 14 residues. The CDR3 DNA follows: TGTGCCAGCAGCCGCCGGGACAGCGTGACTGAAGCTTTCTTT. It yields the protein CASSRRDSVTEAFF.

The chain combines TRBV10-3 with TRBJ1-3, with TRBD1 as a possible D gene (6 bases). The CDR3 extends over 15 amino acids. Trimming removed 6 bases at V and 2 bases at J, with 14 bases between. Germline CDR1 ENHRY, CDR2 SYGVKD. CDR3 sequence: CAIRRGQSPGNTIYF. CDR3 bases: TGTGCCATCAGAAGAGGACAGTCACCTGGAAACACCATATATTTT.

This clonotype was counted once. The CDR3 reads CASSSGLVRYEQYF. The CDR3 DNA is TGTGCCAGCAGCTCCGGACTAGTTCGGTACGAGCAGTACTTC. The chain recombines TRBV7-2 with TRBJ2-7; 7 nucleotides agree with TRBD2. After removal of 4 bases from V and 4 bases from J, the junction contained 7 bases not matched to a gene. The CDR3 runs to 14 residues. CDR1 SGHTA and CDR2 FQGNSA come from the germline V gene.

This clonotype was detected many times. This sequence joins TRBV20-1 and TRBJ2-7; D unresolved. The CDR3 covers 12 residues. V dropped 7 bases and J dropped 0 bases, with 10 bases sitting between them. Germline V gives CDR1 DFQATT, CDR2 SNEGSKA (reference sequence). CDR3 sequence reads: CSGRQSSYEQYF. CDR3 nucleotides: TGCAGTGGGAGACAAAGCTCCTACGAGCAGTACTTC.

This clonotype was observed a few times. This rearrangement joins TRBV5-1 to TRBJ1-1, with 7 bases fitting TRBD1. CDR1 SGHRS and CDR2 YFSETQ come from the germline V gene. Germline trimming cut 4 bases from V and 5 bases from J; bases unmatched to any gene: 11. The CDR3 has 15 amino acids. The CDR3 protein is CASSTRQGGETEAFF. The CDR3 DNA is TGCGCCAGCAGCACCCGACAGGGCGGGGAAACTGAAGCTTTCTTT.

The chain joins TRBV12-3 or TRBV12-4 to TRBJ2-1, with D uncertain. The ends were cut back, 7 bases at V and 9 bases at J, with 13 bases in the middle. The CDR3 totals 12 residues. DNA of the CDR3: TGTGCCAGCACGCGCCGGGTTGGTGAGCAGTTCTTC. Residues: CASTRRVGEQFF.

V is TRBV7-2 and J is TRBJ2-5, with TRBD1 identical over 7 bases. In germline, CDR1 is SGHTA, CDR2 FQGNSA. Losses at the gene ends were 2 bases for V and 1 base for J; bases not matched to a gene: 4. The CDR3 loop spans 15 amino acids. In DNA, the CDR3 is TGTGCCAGCAGCTTATGGGGACAGAGCCAAGAGACCCAGTACTTC. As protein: CASSLWGQSQETQYF.

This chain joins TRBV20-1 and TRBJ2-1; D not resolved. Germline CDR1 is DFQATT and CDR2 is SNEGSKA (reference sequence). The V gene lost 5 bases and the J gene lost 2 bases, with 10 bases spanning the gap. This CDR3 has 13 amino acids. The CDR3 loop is CSAPPRPYNEQFF. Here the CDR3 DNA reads TGCAGTGCTCCCCCGCGGCCCTACAATGAGCAGTTCTTC.

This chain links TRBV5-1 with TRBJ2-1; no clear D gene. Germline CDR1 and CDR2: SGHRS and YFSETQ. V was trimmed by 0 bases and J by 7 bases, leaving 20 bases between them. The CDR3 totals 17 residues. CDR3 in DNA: TGCGCCAGCAGCTTGGTCGCAGCGTCGAGAGAGTGGAATGAGCAGTTCTTC. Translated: CASSLVAASREWNEQFF.

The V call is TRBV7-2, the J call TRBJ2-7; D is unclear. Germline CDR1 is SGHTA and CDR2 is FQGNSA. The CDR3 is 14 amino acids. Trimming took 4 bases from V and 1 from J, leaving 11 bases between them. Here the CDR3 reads CASSYTERSYEQYF. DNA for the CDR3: TGTGCCAGCAGCTACACAGAAAGATCCTACGAGCAGTACTTC.

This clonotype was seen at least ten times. The CDR3 sequence is CASSLTGDDTSQHF. CDR3 coding DNA: TGCGCCAGCAGCTTAACAGGGGACGATACGTCCCAGCATTTT. The chain employs TRBV5-1 and TRBJ1-5; TRBD1 matches 7 bases. Trimming took 2 bases from V and 11 from J; bases not matched to a gene: 10. Germline V gene data show CDR1 as SGHRS and CDR2 as YFSETQ. The CDR3 is made up of 14 amino acids.

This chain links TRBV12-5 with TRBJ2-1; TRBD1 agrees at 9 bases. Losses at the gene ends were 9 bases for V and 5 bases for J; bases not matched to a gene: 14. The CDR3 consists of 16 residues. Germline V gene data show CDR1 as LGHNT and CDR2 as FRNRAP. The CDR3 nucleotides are TGTGCTAGCGGAAGGGTGGGACAGGGTGTGCACAATGAGCAGTTCTTC. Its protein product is CASGRVGQGVHNEQFF.

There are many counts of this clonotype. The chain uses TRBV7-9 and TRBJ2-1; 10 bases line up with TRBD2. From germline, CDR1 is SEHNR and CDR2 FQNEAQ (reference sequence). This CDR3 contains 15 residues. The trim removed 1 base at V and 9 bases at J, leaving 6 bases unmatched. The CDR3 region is CASSLELAGIGEQFF. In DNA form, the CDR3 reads TGTGCCAGCAGCTTAGAACTAGCGGGGATCGGTGAGCAGTTCTTC.

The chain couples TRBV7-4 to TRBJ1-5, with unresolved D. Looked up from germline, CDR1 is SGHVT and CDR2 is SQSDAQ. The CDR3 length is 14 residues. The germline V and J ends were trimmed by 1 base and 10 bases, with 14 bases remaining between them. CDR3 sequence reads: CASSLEVLRRPQHF. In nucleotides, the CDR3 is TGTGCCAGCAGCTTAGAAGTCCTAAGGCGTCCCCAGCATTTT.

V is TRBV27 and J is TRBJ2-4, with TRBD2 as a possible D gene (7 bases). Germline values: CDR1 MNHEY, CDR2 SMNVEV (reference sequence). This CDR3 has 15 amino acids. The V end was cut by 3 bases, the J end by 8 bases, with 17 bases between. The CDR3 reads CASSFGGARSYIQYF. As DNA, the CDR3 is TGTGCCAGCAGTTTTGGGGGGGCTCGGTCCTACATTCAGTACTTC.

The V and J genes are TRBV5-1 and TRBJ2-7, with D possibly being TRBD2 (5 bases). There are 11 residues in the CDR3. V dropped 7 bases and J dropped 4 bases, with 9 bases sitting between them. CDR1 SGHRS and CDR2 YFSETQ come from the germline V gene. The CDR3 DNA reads TGCGCCAGCGGGGAGAGTTACGAGCAGTACTTC. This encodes CASGESYEQYF.

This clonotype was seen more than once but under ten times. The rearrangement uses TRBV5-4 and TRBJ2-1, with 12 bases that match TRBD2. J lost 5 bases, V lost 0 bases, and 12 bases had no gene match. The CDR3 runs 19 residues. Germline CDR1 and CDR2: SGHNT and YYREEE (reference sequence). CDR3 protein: CASSLVSVTSGRVDNEQFF. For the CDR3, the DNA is TGTGCCAGCAGCTTGGTGTCGGTGACTAGCGGGAGAGTTGACAATGAGCAGTTCTTC.

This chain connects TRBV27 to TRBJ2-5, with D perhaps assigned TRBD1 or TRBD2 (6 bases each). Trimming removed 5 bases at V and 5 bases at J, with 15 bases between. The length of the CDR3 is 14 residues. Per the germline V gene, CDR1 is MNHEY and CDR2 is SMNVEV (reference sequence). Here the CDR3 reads CASSPPGGPETQYF. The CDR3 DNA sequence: TGTGCCAGCAGTCCTCCTGGGGGGCCGGAGACCCAGTACTTC.

CDR3 amino acids: CSAIQGGGNQPQHF. The CDR3 bases are TGCAGTGCCATACAGGGAGGAGGCAATCAGCCCCAGCATTTT. The chain has TRBV20-1 and TRBJ1-5, with a possible D match to TRBD1 (6 bases). The CDR3 spans 14 residues. The ends were cut back, 6 bases at V and 2 bases at J, with 14 bases in the middle. From germline, CDR1 is DFQATT and CDR2 SNEGSKA (reference sequence).

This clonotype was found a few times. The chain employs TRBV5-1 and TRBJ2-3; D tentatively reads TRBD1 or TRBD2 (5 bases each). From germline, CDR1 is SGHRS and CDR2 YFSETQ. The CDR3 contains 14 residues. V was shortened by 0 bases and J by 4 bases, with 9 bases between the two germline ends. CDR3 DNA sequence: TGCGCCAGCAGCTTGGATGGGGGATCAGATACGCAGTATTTT. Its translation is CASSLDGGSDTQYF. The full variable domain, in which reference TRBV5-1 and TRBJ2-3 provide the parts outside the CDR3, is KAGVTQTPRYLIKTRGQQVTLSCSPISGHRSVSWYQQTPGQGLQFLFEYFSETQRNKGNFPGRFSGRQFSNSRSEMNVSTLELGDSALYLCASSLDGGSDTQYFGPGTRLTVL.

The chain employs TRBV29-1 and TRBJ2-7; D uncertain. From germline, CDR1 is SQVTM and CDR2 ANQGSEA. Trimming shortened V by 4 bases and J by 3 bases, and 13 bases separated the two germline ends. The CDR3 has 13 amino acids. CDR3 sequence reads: CSVVQGNDYEQYF. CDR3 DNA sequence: TGCAGCGTTGTTCAAGGGAACGACTACGAGCAGTACTTC.

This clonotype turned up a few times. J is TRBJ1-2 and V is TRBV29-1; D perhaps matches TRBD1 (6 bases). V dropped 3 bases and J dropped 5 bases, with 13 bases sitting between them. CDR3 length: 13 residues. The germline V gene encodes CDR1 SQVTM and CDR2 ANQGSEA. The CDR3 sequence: CSVELRGKYGYTF. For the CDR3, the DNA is TGCAGCGTTGAGTTGAGGGGGAAGTATGGCTACACCTTC. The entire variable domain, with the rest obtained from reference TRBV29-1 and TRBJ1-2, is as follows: SAVISQKPSRDICQRGTSLTIQCQVDSQVTMMFWYRQQPGQSLTLIATANQGSEATYESGFVIDKFPISRPNLTFSTLTVSNMSPEDSSIYLCSVELRGKYGYTFGSGTRLTVV.

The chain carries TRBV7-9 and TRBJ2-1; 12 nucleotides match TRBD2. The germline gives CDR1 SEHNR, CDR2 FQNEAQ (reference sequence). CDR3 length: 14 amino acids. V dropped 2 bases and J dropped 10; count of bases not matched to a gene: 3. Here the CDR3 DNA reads TGTGCCAGCAGCTTATCAGGACTAGCGGGGGAGCAGTTCTTC. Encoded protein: CASSLSGLAGEQFF.

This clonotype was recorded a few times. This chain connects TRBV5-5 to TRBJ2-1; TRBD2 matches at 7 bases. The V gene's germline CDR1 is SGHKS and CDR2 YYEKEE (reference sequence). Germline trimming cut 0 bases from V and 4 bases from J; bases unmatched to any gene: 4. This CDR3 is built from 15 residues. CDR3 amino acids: CASSLVREVYNEQFF. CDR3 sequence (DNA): TGTGCCAGCAGCTTGGTACGGGAGGTTTACAATGAGCAGTTCTTC. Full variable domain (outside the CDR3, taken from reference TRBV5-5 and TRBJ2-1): DAGVTQSPTHLIKTRGQQVTLRCSPISGHKSVSWYQQVLGQGPQFIFQYYEKEERGRGNFPDRFSARQFPNYSSELNVNALLLGDSALYLCASSLVREVYNEQFFGPGTRLTVL.

The CDR3 here is CSAHRGAGEGDTQYF. In DNA, the CDR3 is TGCAGTGCTCACCGGGGGGCGGGAGAAGGAGATACGCAGTATTTT. V gene TRBV20-1 combines with J gene TRBJ2-3; perhaps TRBD2 as D (7 bases). V gave up 5 bases and J gave up 5 bases, with 20 bases separating them. The V gene's germline CDR1 is DFQATT and CDR2 SNEGSKA (reference sequence). The CDR3 consists of 15 residues.

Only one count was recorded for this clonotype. CDR3 DNA sequence: TGCGCCAGCAGCTCGACTAGCGGGGGACCTTACAATGAGCAGTTCTTC. Translated: CASSSTSGGPYNEQFF. The V and J genes are TRBV5-1 and TRBJ2-1; 12 positions agree with TRBD2. Per the germline V gene, CDR1 is SGHRS and CDR2 is YFSETQ. This CDR3 has 16 residues. After removal of 3 bases from V and 4 bases from J, the junction contained 5 bases not matched to a gene.

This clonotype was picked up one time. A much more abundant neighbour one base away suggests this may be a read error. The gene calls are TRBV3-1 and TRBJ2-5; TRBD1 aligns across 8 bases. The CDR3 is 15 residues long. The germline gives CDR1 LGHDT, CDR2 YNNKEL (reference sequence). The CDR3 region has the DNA TGTGCCACCAGCCAATCGACAGGGGTTTACGGGACCCAGTACTTC. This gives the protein CATSQSTGVYGTQYF.

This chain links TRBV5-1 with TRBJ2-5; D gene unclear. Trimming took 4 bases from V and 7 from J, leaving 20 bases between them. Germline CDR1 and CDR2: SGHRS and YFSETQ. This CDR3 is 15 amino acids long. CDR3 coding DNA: TGCGCCAGCAGCGGGGTAACGGGTCTAGAAGGGACCCAGTACTTC. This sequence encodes CASSGVTGLEGTQYF.

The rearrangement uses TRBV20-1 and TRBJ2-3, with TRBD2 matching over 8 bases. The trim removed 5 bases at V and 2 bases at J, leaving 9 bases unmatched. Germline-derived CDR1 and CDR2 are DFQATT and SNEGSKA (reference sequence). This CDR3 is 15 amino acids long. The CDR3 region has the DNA TGCAGTGCTGTCCAGCTAGCGGGTAACACAGATACGCAGTATTTT. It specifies CSAVQLAGNTDTQYF.

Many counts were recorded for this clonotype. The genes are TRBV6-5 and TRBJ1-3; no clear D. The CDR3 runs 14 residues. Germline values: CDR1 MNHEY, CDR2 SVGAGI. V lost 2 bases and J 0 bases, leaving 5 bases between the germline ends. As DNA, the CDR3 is TGTGCCAGCAGTTACGCCGCCTCTGGAAACACCATATATTTT. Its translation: CASSYAASGNTIYF.